A selection of T cell receptor beta chains follows, all from one sample in a study of T cell responses to AZD1222 COVID-19 vaccine. Profiling relied on immunoSEQ multiplex PCR, and the TCRdb table lists in-frame clones only, not all of them. The data contain tens of thousands of clones, roughly 88% of them singletons. The sample consisted of peripheral blood, taken 28 days after the second AZD1222 dose. Every receptor here comes from an adult who received the AZD1222 COVID-19 vaccine. Both conserved end residues are part of each CDR3. Fields, in order: clone size, V gene, D gene, J gene, CDR3 protein, CDR3 DNA. The D gene is left open where the match is weak. Size tells how often a clone was seen (once, few, many) or the class of an expanded clone, and some rows leave it out.

clone size: once; V gene: TRBV24-1; D gene: TRBD2; J gene: TRBJ2-3; CDR3 protein: CATSDPTSGGMDTQYF; CDR3 DNA: TGTGCCACCAGTGATCCAACTAGCGGGGGTATGGATACGCAGTATTTT
clone size: once; V gene: TRBV10-3; D gene: NA; J gene: TRBJ2-1; CDR3 protein: CAISEPLNEQFF; CDR3 DNA: TGTGCCATCAGTGAGCCGCTAAATGAGCAGTTCTTC
clone size: NA; V gene: TRBV4-1; D gene: NA; J gene: TRBJ1-5; CDR3 protein: CASSQDWGGNQPQHF; CDR3 DNA: TGCGCCAGCAGCCAAGATTGGGGCGGCAATCAGCCCCAGCATTTT
clone size: NA; V gene: TRBV7-8; D gene: NA; J gene: TRBJ1-5; CDR3 protein: CASSPINQPQHF; CDR3 DNA: TGTGCCAGCAGCCCGATCAATCAGCCCCAGCATTTT
clone size: NA; V gene: TRBV19; D gene: NA; J gene: TRBJ1-1; CDR3 protein: CASSVTAASTAFF; CDR3 DNA: TGTGCCAGTAGTGTCACCGCCGCGTCGACAGCTTTCTTT
clone size: NA; V gene: TRBV7-7; D gene: NA; J gene: TRBJ2-1; CDR3 protein: CASSLAQGSYNEQFF; CDR3 DNA: TGTGCTAGCAGCTTAGCGCAGGGTTCCTACAATGAGCAGTTCTTC
clone size: NA; V gene: TRBV18; D gene: NA; J gene: TRBJ1-1; CDR3 protein: CASSRGRNTEAFF; CDR3 DNA: TGTGCCAGCTCACGGGGTAGGAACACTGAAGCTTTCTTT
clone size: once; V gene: TRBV10-3; D gene: NA; J gene: TRBJ1-5; CDR3 protein: CAISENSPYSNQPQHF; CDR3 DNA: TGTGCCATCAGTGAGAACAGCCCTTATAGCAATCAGCCCCAGCATTTT
clone size: NA; V gene: TRBV6-5; D gene: TRBD1; J gene: TRBJ1-6; CDR3 protein: CASSYEQGINNSPLHF; CDR3 DNA: TGTGCCAGCAGTTACGAACAGGGGATTAATAATTCACCCCTCCACTTT
clone size: NA; V gene: TRBV3-1/TRBV3-2; D gene: TRBD1; J gene: TRBJ1-3; CDR3 protein: CASSQLQGNTIYF; CDR3 DNA: TGTGCCAGCAGCCAATTACAGGGGAACACCATATATTTT
clone size: few; V gene: TRBV19; D gene: NA; J gene: TRBJ1-6; CDR3 protein: CASSIEVVSPLHF; CDR3 DNA: TGTGCCAGTAGTATAGAGGTGGTCTCACCCCTCCACTTT
clone size: NA; V gene: TRBV7-6; D gene: TRBD1; J gene: TRBJ2-1; CDR3 protein: CASSLDVPAGGLDEQFF; CDR3 DNA: TGTGCCAGCAGCTTAGATGTGCCAGCAGGGGGCTTGGATGAGCAGTTCTTC
clone size: NA; V gene: TRBV7-9; D gene: TRBD1; J gene: TRBJ2-2; CDR3 protein: CASRPTGVLAGELFF; CDR3 DNA: TGTGCCAGCAGACCGACAGGGGTCTTGGCCGGGGAGCTGTTTTTT
clone size: NA; V gene: TRBV7-9; D gene: NA; J gene: TRBJ1-1; CDR3 protein: CASSLVFSNTEAFF; CDR3 DNA: TGTGCCAGCAGCTTAGTCTTCTCGAACACTGAAGCTTTCTTT
clone size: once; V gene: TRBV29-1; D gene: NA; J gene: TRBJ2-1; CDR3 protein: CSVANNEQFF; CDR3 DNA: TGCAGCGTTGCGAACAATGAGCAGTTCTTC
clone size: NA; V gene: TRBV11-2; D gene: NA; J gene: TRBJ2-2; CDR3 protein: CASTESRDTNTGELFF; CDR3 DNA: TGTGCCAGCACTGAAAGCCGGGACACGAACACCGGGGAGCTGTTTTTT
clone size: NA; V gene: TRBV27; D gene: NA; J gene: TRBJ1-4; CDR3 protein: CASSHGAMGEKLFF; CDR3 DNA: TGTGCCAGCAGCCACGGGGCTATGGGTGAAAAACTGTTTTTT
clone size: once; V gene: TRBV19; D gene: NA; J gene: TRBJ2-4; CDR3 protein: CASSMAGGGRNIQYF; CDR3 DNA: TGTGCCAGTAGTATGGCAGGGGGGGGAAGAAACATTCAGTACTTC
clone size: NA; V gene: TRBV28; D gene: TRBD1; J gene: TRBJ1-5; CDR3 protein: CASSPGQGVFQPQHF; CDR3 DNA: TGTGCCAGCAGCCCAGGACAGGGGGTGTTCCAGCCCCAGCATTTT
clone size: NA; V gene: TRBV6-5; D gene: NA; J gene: TRBJ1-1; CDR3 protein: CASTTLNTEAFF; CDR3 DNA: TGTGCCAGCACGACATTGAACACTGAAGCTTTCTTT
clone size: NA; V gene: TRBV15; D gene: TRBD1; J gene: TRBJ2-1; CDR3 protein: CATSREDRLNEQFF; CDR3 DNA: TGTGCCACCAGCAGGGAGGACAGGCTCAATGAGCAGTTCTTC
clone size: NA; V gene: TRBV27; D gene: TRBD1; J gene: TRBJ1-5; CDR3 protein: CASSFTGVNQPQHF; CDR3 DNA: TGTGCCAGCAGTTTTACAGGGGTGAATCAGCCCCAGCATTTT
clone size: NA; V gene: TRBV28; D gene: TRBD1; J gene: TRBJ1-2; CDR3 protein: CASSLTGRHYGYTF; CDR3 DNA: TGTGCCAGCAGTCTGACAGGGAGGCACTATGGCTACACCTTC
clone size: NA; V gene: TRBV4-3; D gene: TRBD1; J gene: TRBJ1-2; CDR3 protein: CASSQGGRGPSYTF; CDR3 DNA: TGCGCCAGCAGCCAAGGGGGCAGGGGGCCCAGCTACACCTTC
clone size: NA; V gene: TRBV5-1; D gene: NA; J gene: TRBJ1-3; CDR3 protein: CASMGVGNTIYF; CDR3 DNA: TGCGCCAGCATGGGGGTCGGAAACACCATATATTTT
clone size: few; V gene: TRBV27; D gene: NA; J gene: TRBJ2-7; CDR3 protein: CASSAYTGAANEQYF; CDR3 DNA: TGTGCCAGCAGTGCCTATACCGGGGCGGCAAACGAGCAGTACTTC
clone size: NA; V gene: TRBV2; D gene: NA; J gene: TRBJ1-5; CDR3 protein: CASSVPGLNQPQHF; CDR3 DNA: TGTGCCAGCAGCGTCCCGGGGCTCAATCAGCCCCAGCATTTT
clone size: NA; V gene: TRBV28; D gene: NA; J gene: TRBJ1-3; CDR3 protein: CASRRQGQTSGNTIYF; CDR3 DNA: TGTGCCAGCAGACGACAAGGACAGACCTCTGGAAACACCATATATTTT
clone size: once; V gene: TRBV3-1/TRBV3-2; D gene: NA; J gene: TRBJ1-4; CDR3 protein: CASSQDSGSPNEKLFF; CDR3 DNA: TGTGCCAGCAGCCAAGATTCAGGGTCACCTAATGAAAAACTGTTTTTT
clone size: NA; V gene: TRBV5-1; D gene: TRBD2; J gene: TRBJ2-1; CDR3 protein: CASSATGGLVYNEQFF; CDR3 DNA: TGCGCCAGCAGCGCAACCGGGGGACTAGTCTACAATGAGCAGTTCTTC
clone size: NA; V gene: TRBV12-3/TRBV12-4; D gene: NA; J gene: TRBJ1-5; CDR3 protein: CASSLTRNQPQHF; CDR3 DNA: TGTGCCAGCAGCCTGACGAGAAATCAGCCCCAGCATTTT
clone size: NA; V gene: TRBV7-6; D gene: TRBD1; J gene: TRBJ1-6; CDR3 protein: CASSTRTGGDSPLHF; CDR3 DNA: TGTGCCAGCAGCACCAGGACAGGGGGAGATTCACCCCTCCACTTT
clone size: NA; V gene: TRBV2; D gene: NA; J gene: TRBJ1-1; CDR3 protein: CASVLTGNTEAFF; CDR3 DNA: TGTGCCAGCGTGTTAACAGGAAACACTGAAGCTTTCTTT
clone size: NA; V gene: TRBV7-8; D gene: NA; J gene: TRBJ1-4; CDR3 protein: CASSLPSAEKLFF; CDR3 DNA: TGTGCCAGCAGCCTCCCTTCAGCCGAAAAACTGTTTTTT